The 30 T cell receptor beta chains below come from one sample, sequenced in a study of blood T cell repertoires in COVID-19. Method: immunoSEQ multiplex PCR; TCRdb's copy keeps in-frame clones and lacks some. Counted here are approximately 76,000 clones, over 70% occurring once; the ten biggest clones make up over 8.5%. Sequenced sample: peripheral blood. These receptors all stem from a man aged 50-60 years with acute or convalescent COVID-19.

This clone was seen just once. J is TRBJ2-5 and V is TRBV7-3; maybe TRBD1 (7 bases). Germline lookup yields CDR1 SGHTA and CDR2 FQGTGA. The CDR3 has 16 amino acids. Trimming removed 5 bases at V and 4 bases at J, with 20 bases between. DNA for the CDR3: TGTGCCAGCAGCCCACAAAGTGCAGGGGGGACAGAGACCCAGTACTTC. Translated: CASSPQSAGGTETQYF.

V usage is TRBV7-9 and J usage is TRBJ1-4; no clear D. The germline gives CDR1 SEHNR, CDR2 FQNEAQ (reference sequence). The CDR3 is made up of 11 amino acids. Deletions cut 4 bases from V and 11 bases from J, with 8 bases between. The CDR3 reads CASSSVEKLFF. CDR3 DNA: TGTGCCAGCAGCTCGGTCGAGAAACTGTTTTTT.

V usage is TRBV6-5 and J usage is TRBJ1-5; possible D gene TRBD1, 6 bases. The V gene lost 6 bases and the J gene lost 6 bases, with 15 bases spanning the gap. The CDR3 loop spans 14 amino acids. Germline assignment: CDR1 MNHEY and CDR2 SVGAGI. Written as DNA, the CDR3 is TGTGCCAGCAGGGAGCGGGGGGCGCTTCAGCCCCAGCATTTT. Its protein product is CASRERGALQPQHF.

This clone appeared a few times. V and J are TRBV9 and TRBJ2-2, with 9 positions matching TRBD2. Trimming took 6 bases from V and 2 from J; bases not matched to a gene: 5. Germline loops: CDR1 SGDLS, CDR2 YYNGEE. The CDR3 has 15 amino acids. The CDR3 is CASTSGTSNTGELFF. As DNA, the CDR3 is TGTGCCAGCACCTCCGGGACTAGCAACACCGGGGAGCTGTTTTTT. Full variable domain (rest looked up from reference TRBV9 and TRBJ2-2): DSGVTQTPKHLITATGQRVTLRCSPRSGDLSVYWYQQSLDQGLQFLIQYYNGEERAKGNILERFSAQQFPDLHSELNLSSLELGDSALYFCASTSGTSNTGELFFGEGSRLTVL.

The rearrangement joins TRBV29-1 to TRBJ2-7; D is uncertain. The V end lost 4 bases, the J end lost 5 bases, and 15 bases lay between the germline ends. The CDR3 is 13 amino acids. Germline loops: CDR1 SQVTM, CDR2 ANQGSEA. The DNA for the CDR3 is TGCAGCGTTGCTAGTCCCCTCCTGGACGAGCAGTACTTC. Translating gives CSVASPLLDEQYF.

The gene calls are TRBV5-4 and TRBJ2-3; 10 bases align to TRBD1. Germline CDR1 reads SGHNT; CDR2 reads YYREEE (reference sequence). The ends lost 3 bases at V and 6 bases at J; junction bases unmatched: 10. This CDR3 has 16 residues. In nucleotides, the CDR3 is TGTGCCAGCAGCTCCGGGACAGGGGTGTCAGGGGATACGCAGTATTTT. It codes for CASSSGTGVSGDTQYF.

The V call is TRBV28, the J call TRBJ1-2; unclear D gene. V gave up 5 bases and J gave up 4 bases, with 8 bases separating them. The CDR3 has 12 residues. The V gene's germline CDR1 is MDHEN and CDR2 SYDVKM. The CDR3 spells CASSIGSYGYTF. As DNA, the CDR3 is TGTGCCAGCAGTATAGGGAGCTATGGCTACACCTTC.

This clone has only one observation. The rearrangement links TRBV2 to TRBJ1-1, with 7 bases identical to TRBD1. With V trimmed by 7 bases and J by 1 base, 6 bases remained unmatched. Germline V gene lookup returns CDR1 SNHLY and CDR2 FYNNEI. CDR3 length: 14 residues. The CDR3 bases are TGTGCCAGCAACTACGACAGGGAGAACACTGAAGCTTTCTTT. This encodes CASNYDRENTEAFF.

The chain uses TRBV27 and TRBJ2-5, with 8 bases that match TRBD1. Germline values: CDR1 MNHEY, CDR2 SMNVEV (reference sequence). Trimming took 10 bases from V and 1 from J; bases not matched to a gene: 2. The CDR3 runs 12 residues. In nucleotides, the CDR3 is TGTGCCACCAGGGGGCCCCAAGAGACCCAGTACTTC. It translates to CATRGPQETQYF.

The chain carries TRBV10-2 and TRBJ2-2; 11 bases match TRBD2. With 6 bases clipped from V and 4 bases from J, the junction kept 16 bases outside the gene matches. The CDR3 totals 19 residues. The germline V gene has CDR1 WSHSY and CDR2 SAAADI. The CDR3: CASRRRLAGGHFGTGELFF. In DNA, the CDR3 is TGCGCCAGCAGACGGAGATTAGCGGGGGGGCATTTCGGCACCGGGGAGCTGTTTTTT.

This chain uses TRBV13 with TRBJ2-7, with 10 bases identical to TRBD1. Unmatched junction bases numbered 8, after V lost 5 bases and J lost 4 bases. Germline-derived CDR1 and CDR2 are PRHDT and FYEKMQ (reference sequence). The CDR3 totals 15 residues. CDR3 in DNA: TGTGCCAGCAGCCCCCTGGGACAGGGGAAATACGAGCAGTACTTC. Translated: CASSPLGQGKYEQYF.

This clone has a single count. J is TRBJ2-7 and V is TRBV27, with TRBD1 matching 8 bases. CDR3 length: 16 amino acids. V shed 1 base, J shed 3 bases, and the junction held 8 bases outside the gene matches. Germline values: CDR1 MNHEY, CDR2 SMNVEV (reference sequence). The CDR3 DNA follows: TGTGCCAGCAGTTTATTTCTTGGGACAGGACGCTACGAGCAGTACTTC. Its protein is CASSLFLGTGRYEQYF.

The V and J genes are TRBV5-8 and TRBJ1-1, with D possibly being TRBD1 (6 bases). Trimming took 3 bases from V and 5 from J, leaving 17 bases between them. This CDR3 contains 15 residues. Looked up from germline, CDR1 is SGHTS and CDR2 is YDEGEE. The CDR3 loop is CASSSGEGVRTEAFF. The CDR3 coding sequence is TGTGCCAGCAGCTCCGGGGAGGGGGTTCGTACTGAAGCTTTCTTT.

Here the CDR3 DNA reads TGTGCCAGCACCCGAGTAAGGGGGCTTGAGGAGCAGTTCTTC. Encoded protein: CASTRVRGLEEQFF. The rearrangement links TRBV28 to TRBJ2-1; 7 bases are shared with TRBD1. V dropped 7 bases and J dropped 10; count of bases not matched to a gene: 13. CDR1 and CDR2 (germline): MDHEN, SYDVKM. CDR3 length: 14 amino acids.

The CDR3 here is CASSLDPGLSYNEQFF. CDR3 DNA sequence: TGTGCCAGCAGCTTAGATCCGGGACTGAGCTACAATGAGCAGTTCTTC. V usage is TRBV7-2 and J usage is TRBJ2-1, with a weak D call TRBD2 (6 bases). The germline gives CDR1 SGHTA, CDR2 FQGNSA. The CDR3 is made up of 16 amino acids. Trimming took off 1 base at V and 3 bases at J, with 13 bases between the two ends.

The V and J genes are TRBV7-9 and TRBJ1-4; D gene ambiguous. The CDR3 has 12 amino acids. The germline V gene encodes CDR1 SEHNR and CDR2 FQNEAQ (reference sequence). V was trimmed by 4 bases and J by 7 bases, leaving 7 bases between them. CDR3 sequence (DNA): TGTGCCAGCAGCTCCTCTATTGAAAAACTGTTTTTT. This translates into CASSSSIEKLFF.

The rearrangement joins TRBV7-9 to TRBJ1-1; D may be TRBD1 (6 bases). Germline-derived CDR1 and CDR2 are SEHNR and FQNEAQ (reference sequence). The CDR3 loop spans 16 amino acids. V was cut by 5 bases and J by 0 bases, with 16 bases left in between. The CDR3 reads CASSPLTGAMNTEAFF. The CDR3 region has the DNA TGTGCCAGCAGCCCGCTGACAGGAGCTATGAACACTGAAGCTTTCTTT.

The V and J genes are TRBV6-2 or TRBV6-3 and TRBJ1-5; 9 positions agree with TRBD1. Germline V gene lookup returns CDR1 MNHEY and CDR2 SVGEGT. The length of the CDR3 is 16 residues. Germline trimming cut 5 bases from V and 0 bases from J; bases unmatched to any gene: 5. The CDR3 is CASSLQGAISNQPQHF. CDR3 nucleotides: TGTGCCAGCAGTCTACAGGGGGCGATTAGCAATCAGCCCCAGCATTTT.

The chain is built from TRBV7-9 and TRBJ1-1; D gene unclear. Germline V CDR1 and CDR2: SEHNR, FQNEAQ (reference sequence). Trimming took 7 bases from V and 4 from J, leaving 19 bases between them. The CDR3 is made up of 15 amino acids. Here the CDR3 DNA reads TGTGCCAGCAAGTCAAAGGGCGGGGAGGGCACTGAAGCTTTCTTT. It is translated as CASKSKGGEGTEAFF.

This chain connects TRBV5-8 to TRBJ1-1; TRBD1 aligns across 10 bases. Trimming at V came to 5 bases and at J to 2 bases, leaving 12 bases not matched to a gene. CDR1 is SGHTS and CDR2 is YDEGEE in the germline V gene. CDR3 length: 17 amino acids. The CDR3 nucleotides read TGTGCCAGCAGACTCCGGACAGGGGGAGAAATAAACACTGAAGCTTTCTTT. This codes for CASRLRTGGEINTEAFF.

This clone was detected a few times. The chain combines TRBV12-3 or TRBV12-4 with TRBJ2-4; weak D call: TRBD2 (5 bases). Between the trimmed V and J ends, which lost 5 bases and 7 bases, there was a span of 12 bases. The CDR3 extends over 13 amino acids. The CDR3 sequence is CASSIRGSNIQYF. The CDR3 DNA reads TGTGCCAGCAGTATCCGGGGTAGTAACATTCAGTACTTC.

This clone has a handful of counts. This chain connects TRBV5-1 to TRBJ2-6; D unclear. This CDR3 is built from 15 residues. V lost 7 bases and J lost 3, with 14 bases in between. Germline CDR1 and CDR2: SGHRS and YFSETQ. CDR3 in amino acids: CASQVTYGGANVLTF. Written as DNA, the CDR3 is TGCGCCAGCCAGGTTACGTATGGTGGGGCCAACGTCCTGACTTTC. Variable domain in full (rest from reference TRBV5-1 and TRBJ2-6): KAGVTQTPRYLIKTRGQQVTLSCSPISGHRSVSWYQQTPGQGLQFLFEYFSETQRNKGNFPGRFSGRQFSNSRSEMNVSTLELGDSALYLCASQVTYGGANVLTFGAGSRLTVL.

This chain links TRBV6-5 with TRBJ1-1; 9 bases line up with TRBD1. CDR3 size: 14 residues. J gave up 1 base and V 6 bases, and 3 bases lay outside the gene matches. CDR1 and CDR2 from the germline V gene are MNHEY and SVGAGI. In DNA, the CDR3 is TGTGCCAGCAGCCCGGGACAGGGGAACACTGAAGCTTTCTTT. Its protein product is CASSPGQGNTEAFF.

This chain joins TRBV19 and TRBJ2-3; TRBD2 matches 8 bases. With 4 bases clipped from V and 1 base from J, the junction kept 4 bases outside the gene matches. The CDR3 extends over 15 amino acids. The germline CDR1 and CDR2 sequences are LNHDA and SQIVND (reference sequence). In DNA form, the CDR3 reads TGTGCCAGTAGTAGCGGGGGGCAGGGCACAGATACGCAGTATTTT. This sequence encodes CASSSGGQGTDTQYF.

The V call is TRBV5-6, the J call TRBJ1-2; 7 bases align to TRBD1. J was trimmed by 2 bases and V by 4 bases; bases with no gene match: 2. There are 13 residues in the CDR3. Per germline, CDR1 SGHDT and CDR2 YYEEEE. CDR3 loop: CASSMGQNYGYTF. The CDR3, as DNA: TGTGCCAGCAGCATGGGACAGAACTATGGCTACACCTTC.

The chain carries TRBV6-1 and TRBJ1-1; 7 bases map to TRBD1. The J segment lost 4 bases and the V segment lost 6 bases, leaving 5 bases of the junction unmatched. This CDR3 spans 13 amino acids. Germline CDR1 is MNHNS and CDR2 is SASEGT. Here the CDR3 DNA reads TGTGCCAGCAGCCAAGCAGGGGGCACTGAAGCTTTCTTT. This translates into CASSQAGGTEAFF.

This clone was seen a handful of times. The genes are TRBV19 and TRBJ2-2, with TRBD1 identical over 9 bases. CDR1 is LNHDA, CDR2 SQIVND, per germline (reference sequence). There are 19 residues in the CDR3. V was clipped by 10 bases and J by 4 bases; unmatched bases: 22. Here the CDR3 reads CATQSWQGLAQGATGELFF. CDR3 DNA: TGTGCCACCCAATCCTGGCAGGGGCTGGCACAGGGGGCCACCGGGGAGCTGTTTTTT.

This sequence joins TRBV3-1 (or the pseudogene TRBV3-2) and TRBJ1-6, with 8 bases identical to TRBD1. CDR1 and CDR2 from the germline V gene are LGHDT and YNNKEL (reference sequence). The CDR3 runs to 15 residues. The V segment lost 6 bases and the J segment 6 bases; nucleotides outside the gene matches: 7. CDR3 sequence: CASSSTGGGNSPLHF. The CDR3 nucleotides read TGTGCCAGCAGTTCCACAGGGGGGGGTAATTCACCCCTCCACTTT.

This clone showed up just once. The rearrangement joins TRBV4-3 to TRBJ1-1; weak D call: TRBD1 (6 bases). The CDR3 covers 15 residues. From germline, CDR1 is LGHNA and CDR2 YSLEER. Trimming stripped 3 bases from V and 5 bases from J, with 16 bases between. The CDR3 here is CASSQSRGARTEAFF. The DNA for the CDR3 is TGCGCCAGCAGCCAGTCCCGGGGGGCGCGAACTGAAGCTTTCTTT.

The sample holds one count of this clone. The chain is built from TRBV10-3 and TRBJ2-1; 12 bases line up with TRBD2. Germline V gene data show CDR1 as ENHRY and CDR2 as SYGVKD. Losses at the gene ends were 6 bases for V and 4 bases for J; bases not matched to a gene: 4. This CDR3 has 15 amino acids. Written as DNA, the CDR3 is TGTGCCATCAGGACGACTAGCGGGGGTTACAATGAGCAGTTCTTC. It specifies CAIRTTSGGYNEQFF.